The 15 T cell receptor beta chains given below trace back to one sample, sequenced in a study of shared clonotypes between healthy human individuals. The table came from immunoSEQ multiplex PCR; TCRdb's copy has only in-frame clones and leaves some out. Seen here are about 2.3 million clones, 90% to 95% observed once, and the top ten hold under 0.45%. The sample consisted of naive CD4+ T cells from PBMCs. The subset is: CD45RA+ positively selected. Source of these receptors: a man younger than 30 in good health. Some clones in this sample may be carry-over from other donors' samples.

With respect to this clone: Other DNA sequences of this sample code for an identical CDR3. The gene calls are TRBV9 and TRBJ2-3; 7 nucleotides agree with TRBD2. The V gene end was trimmed by 3 bases and the J gene end by 0 bases; junction bases not matched to a gene: 4. The germline CDR1 and CDR2 sequences are SGDLS and YYNGEE. The CDR3 contains 15 residues. The CDR3 protein is CASSASGPSTDTQYF. CDR3 DNA: TGTGCCAGCAGCGCTAGCGGTCCTAGCACAGATACGCAGTATTTT.

The V call is TRBV18, the J call TRBJ1-2; D is undetermined. This CDR3 has 16 amino acids. With 6 bases removed from V and 4 bases from J, the gap between germline ends came to 21 bases. Looked up from germline, CDR1 is KGHSH and CDR2 is LQKENI. CDR3 sequence reads: CASSPGQAEALYGYTF. Here the CDR3 DNA reads TGTGCCAGCTCCCCGGGCCAGGCAGAGGCCCTCTATGGCTACACCTTC.

On this clone: This sample also contains other DNA sequences that code for the same CDR3. This rearrangement joins TRBV18 to TRBJ1-1; 8 bases agree with TRBD1. The junction had 9 bases not matched to a gene; V was cut back by 6 bases and J by 3 bases. CDR3 size: 15 residues. CDR1 and CDR2 (germline): KGHSH, LQKENI. This CDR3 is CASSPRTGRDTEAFF. The DNA for the CDR3 is TGTGCCAGCTCCCCTAGGACAGGGCGGGACACTGAAGCTTTCTTT.

The chain has TRBV2 and TRBJ1-1; the D is unclear. Trimming pared 4 bases from V and 1 base from J, leaving 13 bases between. Germline V gene sequence: CDR1 SNHLY, CDR2 FYNNEI. There are 15 residues in the CDR3. The CDR3 is CASSGSRAANTEAFF. The CDR3 DNA sequence: TGTGCCAGCAGTGGGTCCCGGGCGGCGAACACTGAAGCTTTCTTT.

This clone was observed once. The chain has TRBV18 and TRBJ1-3; no firm D call. Germline loops: CDR1 KGHSH, CDR2 LQKENI. Trimming left V 3 bases short and J 0 bases short, with 9 bases between. The CDR3 runs 15 residues. CDR3 residues: CASSPPASSGNTIYF. CDR3 DNA: TGTGCCAGCTCACCCCCAGCCAGCTCTGGAAACACCATATATTTT.

V is TRBV6-1 and J is TRBJ2-7; 8 positions agree with TRBD1. This CDR3 is built from 15 residues. Germline V lookup: CDR1 MNHNS, CDR2 SASEGT. V lost 3 bases to trimming and J lost 1 base; unmatched junction nucleotides: 5. Written as DNA, the CDR3 is TGTGCCAGCAGTGAGCGCAGGGGGCGATCCTACGAGCAGTACTTC. Translation gives CASSERRGRSYEQYF.

This clone was counted a single time. This chain links TRBV7-2 with TRBJ2-3; perhaps TRBD2 as D (7 bases). The length of the CDR3 is 13 residues. Germline V gene lookup returns CDR1 SGHTA and CDR2 FQGNSA. V lost 6 bases to trimming and J lost 6 bases, with 13 bases between them. The CDR3 DNA reads TGTGCCAGCAGAGGGGGGGCGTCGGATACGCAGTATTTT. Its protein is CASRGGASDTQYF.

The CDR3 reads CASSGGLYPGNEQFF. CDR3 nucleotides: TGTGCCAGCAGCGGAGGACTATACCCCGGGAATGAGCAGTTCTTC. This chain connects TRBV9 to TRBJ2-1; D possibly corresponds to TRBD2 (6 bases). The germline V and J ends were trimmed by 3 bases and 7 bases, with 17 bases remaining between them. CDR3 length: 15 residues. Germline V gene lookup returns CDR1 SGDLS and CDR2 YYNGEE.

The CDR3: CASNLRLAGNTDTQYF. In DNA form, the CDR3 reads TGTGCCAGCAACCTGAGGCTAGCGGGTAACACAGATACGCAGTATTTT. This chain connects TRBV5-6 to TRBJ2-3, with 8 bases lining up with TRBD2. V gave up 6 bases and J gave up 2 bases; unmatched junction bases: 11. CDR1 and CDR2 from the germline V gene are SGHDT and YYEEEE. The CDR3 consists of 16 residues.

Worth noting for this clone: Other DNA sequences within the sample encode an identical CDR3. The CDR3 loop reads CASSLGTYEQYF. The CDR3 DNA sequence: TGTGCCAGCAGCTTAGGAACCTACGAGCAGTACTTC. This chain links TRBV7-9 with TRBJ2-7; D is ambiguous. Germline assignment: CDR1 SEHNR and CDR2 FQNEAQ (reference sequence). Between the trimmed V and J ends, which lost 1 base and 2 bases, there was a span of 3 bases. The CDR3 has 12 amino acids.

This chain links TRBV6-5 with TRBJ1-3; tentative D call: TRBD1 (5 bases). The germline V gene encodes CDR1 MNHEY and CDR2 SVGAGI. The CDR3 spans 14 residues. V was pared by 6 bases and J by 4 bases, with 13 bases between. The DNA for the CDR3 is TGTGCCAGCAGCATCCGGGGGAAAGGAAACACCATATATTTT. The encoded protein is CASSIRGKGNTIYF.

The chain couples TRBV11-3 to TRBJ2-7; no firm D call. This CDR3 contains 13 residues. V was clipped by 2 bases and J by 6 bases, with 11 bases between them. The germline V gene encodes CDR1 SGHNT and CDR2 YENEEA. CDR3 sequence reads: CASSLSQVSEQYF. CDR3 in DNA: TGTGCCAGCAGCTTATCCCAGGTCTCCGAGCAGTACTTC.

This clone was seen a single time. V gene TRBV5-6 combines with J gene TRBJ1-1; TRBD1 agrees at 9 bases. Losses at the gene ends were 3 bases for V and 1 base for J; bases not matched to a gene: 4. CDR1 is SGHDT and CDR2 is YYEEEE in the germline V gene. CDR3 length equals 15 residues. CDR3 amino acids: CASSSRDRANTEAFF. The CDR3 DNA reads TGTGCCAGCAGCTCAAGGGACAGGGCGAACACTGAAGCTTTCTTT.

The chain uses TRBV6-5 and TRBJ1-2; possibly TRBD1 for D (5 bases). From germline, CDR1 is MNHEY and CDR2 SVGAGI. This CDR3 has 12 amino acids. Deletions cut 6 bases from V and 13 bases from J, with 18 bases between. This CDR3 reads CASSPREGRCTF. DNA of the CDR3: TGTGCCAGCAGCCCCAGGGAGGGAAGGTGCACCTTC.

This chain connects TRBV19 to TRBJ2-1; 10 positions agree with TRBD2. The CDR3 totals 17 residues. V dropped 4 bases and J dropped 0; count of bases not matched to a gene: 6. CDR1 is LNHDA and CDR2 is SQIVND in the germline V gene (reference sequence). The CDR3 region has the DNA TGTGCCAGTAGTAGGCTAGCGGGAGTGAGCTCCTACAATGAGCAGTTCTTC. Amino acid sequence: CASSRLAGVSSYNEQFF.